Listed below are T cell receptor beta chains from one sample, sequenced in a study of T cell changes during pregnancy in multiple sclerosis. The data were produced by immunoSEQ multiplex PCR, yet TCRdb's version contains in-frame clones alone and is incomplete. Counted here are just under 80,000 clones, around 93% occurring once; the ten biggest clones make up roughly 1%. Sequenced material: peripheral blood, taken in the first trimester of pregnancy. These receptors came from a female donor with multiple sclerosis, enrolled in a pregnancy study. The CDR3 runs from the conserved cysteine through the conserved F or W. Each record gives: CDR3 length, clone size, J gene, D gene, V gene, CDR3 DNA, CDR3 protein. A D gene is named only where the DNA matches it firmly. Expanded clones get a size class; other rows say once, few or many, or leave the size out.

14,-,TRBJ1-4,TRBD1,TRBV5-1,TGCGCCAGCATGACCGGGACAGGGTATGAAAAACTGTTTTTT,CASMTGTGYEKLFF
16,-,TRBJ1-2,TRBD1,TRBV19,TGTGCCAGTAAGGGGGACAGGGTGTTCACCGACTATGGCTACACCTTC,CASKGDRVFTDYGYTF
13,-,TRBJ2-7,-,TRBV12-5,TGTGCTAGTGGTTTGGGACCGCTTCGCGGGCAGTACTTC,CASGLGPLRGQYF
14,-,TRBJ2-7,TRBD1,TRBV7-9,TGTGCCAGCAGCTTGCCGGGACAGGTTGTCGAGCAGTACTTC,CASSLPGQVVEQYF
15,-,TRBJ1-4,TRBD1,TRBV5-1,TGCGCCAGCAGCACCACAGGGGCGGCTAATGAAAAACTGTTTTTT,CASSTTGAANEKLFF
15,-,TRBJ1-5,-,TRBV9,TGTGCCAGCAGCGTAGGGTGGGCAGGCAATCAGCCCCAGCATTTT,CASSVGWAGNQPQHF
14,-,TRBJ2-2,-,TRBV5-1,TGCGCCAGCAGCTTTCTAGCGAACACCGGGGAGCTGTTTTTT,CASSFLANTGELFF
15,-,TRBJ2-1,TRBD1,TRBV10-1,TGCGCCAGCAGTGAGGCGGACAGGGGGCGGACAGAGCAGTTCTTC,CASSEADRGRTEQFF
14,-,TRBJ2-1,-,TRBV27,TGTGCCAGCCAACGGGGGGCCATATACAATGAGCAGTTCTTC,CASQRGAIYNEQFF
14,-,TRBJ1-1,-,TRBV25-1,TGTGCCAGCAGTGAATGGGGGGGGAACACTGAAGCTTTCTTT,CASSEWGGNTEAFF
14,-,TRBJ1-2,-,TRBV6-1,TGTGCCAGCAGTGACAGGGTCTTTGGCTATGGCTACACCTTC,CASSDRVFGYGYTF
16,-,TRBJ2-1,-,TRBV11-2,TGTGCCAGCAGCTTTCTGTCAGGGAACTCCTACAATGAGCAGTTCTTC,CASSFLSGNSYNEQFF
19,-,TRBJ2-5,TRBD2,TRBV11-2,TGTGCCAGCAGCTTTACCGGGTCTAGCGGGAGGTTCGGGGGGGAGACCCAGTACTTC,CASSFTGSSGRFGGETQYF
17,-,TRBJ2-5,TRBD2,TRBV5-1,TGCGCCAGCAGTCCGGGGCTAGCGGTTGGGTACCAAGAGACCCAGTACTTC,CASSPGLAVGYQETQYF
15,-,TRBJ2-7,-,TRBV25-1,TGTGCCAGCAGTGAAATAGACGGGTTCTCCTACGAGCAGTACTTC,CASSEIDGFSYEQYF
14,-,TRBJ1-1,TRBD1,TRBV16,TGTGCCAGCAGCCGGGACAGCAGGGGAACTGAAGCTTTCTTT,CASSRDSRGTEAFF
15,-,TRBJ2-7,TRBD1,TRBV5-4,TGTGCCAGCAGCCTCGGGACAGCCCAGGCCTCCGAGCAGTACTTC,CASSLGTAQASEQYF
16,-,TRBJ2-7,TRBD1,TRBV5-1,TGCGCCAGCAGCTTGGGGCCGAGACAGGGGGGGCTCGAGCAGTACTTC,CASSLGPRQGGLEQYF
15,-,TRBJ2-7,TRBD1,TRBV5-1,TGCGCCAGCAGCTTGCTTCCGGGACAGGGGTCCGAGCAGTACTTC,CASSLLPGQGSEQYF
16,-,TRBJ1-5,-,TRBV6-6,TGTGCCAGCAGTTCCCCGGACAACCTTAGCAATCAGCCCCAGCATTTT,CASSSPDNLSNQPQHF
15,-,TRBJ2-5,TRBD2,TRBV7-3,TGTGCCAGCAGCTTAACCGGGACTAAACAAGAGACCCAGTACTTC,CASSLTGTKQETQYF
17,once,TRBJ2-2,TRBD1,TRBV4-1,TGCGCCAGCAGCTGGACCTCGACAGGGGGCAACACCGGGGAGCTGTTTTTT,CASSWTSTGGNTGELFF
14,-,TRBJ2-1,TRBD1,TRBV5-1,TGCGCCACTCAAACCGGGACAGGAATCAATGAGCAGTTCTTC,CATQTGTGINEQFF
13,-,TRBJ2-2,-,TRBV10-3,TGTGCCATGAGGGCCCTTAGCACCGGGGAGCTGTTTTTT,CAMRALSTGELFF
15,-,TRBJ1-1,-,TRBV7-2,TGTGCCAGCAGCCCCGGGGGGGATTTAGGGACTGAAGCTTTCTTT,CASSPGGDLGTEAFF
16,-,TRBJ2-7,TRBD2,TRBV5-1,TGCGCCAGCAGCAAGGTGAGCGGGGGGGCGTTCCACGAGCAGTACTTC,CASSKVSGGAFHEQYF
17,-,TRBJ1-2,TRBD1,TRBV7-6,TGTGCCAGCAGCCCGGACAGGGTGTCCTACAGTTTTCATGGCTACACCTTC,CASSPDRVSYSFHGYTF
15,-,TRBJ2-1,-,TRBV4-3,TGCGCCAGCAGCCAAGACCGTACAGGGATCAATGAGCAGTTCTTC,CASSQDRTGINEQFF
15,-,TRBJ2-1,-,TRBV5-1,TGCGCCAGCAGCTTGCAGGGGCAAGCCTACAATGAGCAGTTCTTC,CASSLQGQAYNEQFF
14,-,TRBJ2-6,-,TRBV5-1,TGCGCCAGCAGGACGGGCTCTGGGGCCAACGTCCTGACTTTC,CASRTGSGANVLTF
16,-,TRBJ2-3,TRBD2,TRBV9,TGTGCCAGCAGCGCACCCCGTGGCGGGAGCTCAGATACGCAGTATTTT,CASSAPRGGSSDTQYF
14,-,TRBJ1-2,TRBD1,TRBV6-1,TGTGCCAGCAGTGACTCGGGACAGGGTTATGGCTACACCTTC,CASSDSGQGYGYTF
12,once,TRBJ2-3,-,TRBV6-1,TGTGCCAGCAGTGCCAACACAGATACGCAGTATTTT,CASSANTDTQYF
18,-,TRBJ1-3,TRBD1,TRBV5-4,TGTGCCAGCAGCTTGGGGAACCGACAGGGTCGCTCTGGAAACACCATATATTTT,CASSLGNRQGRSGNTIYF
16,-,TRBJ2-2,TRBD1,TRBV10-3,TGTGCCGCGGCGGCTTTGGACAGGGCTAGGACCGGGGAGCTGTTTTTT,CAAAALDRARTGELFF
15,once,TRBJ2-1,TRBD2,TRBV7-9,TGTGCCAGCAGGTCTAGCGGGGTAGGCCACAATGAGCAGTTCTTC,CASRSSGVGHNEQFF
22,-,TRBJ2-6,TRBD1,TRBV4-2,TGTGCCAGCAGCCCAGAAGGCTCCGGGACAGGGCTTCTGCAGGCTGGGGCCAACGTCCTGACTTTC,CASSPEGSGTGLLQAGANVLTF
14,-,TRBJ2-7,-,TRBV5-1,TGCGCCAGCAGCTTGGCCGCAGGTCCCTACGAGCAGTACTTC,CASSLAAGPYEQYF
13,-,TRBJ2-7,-,TRBV6-1,TGTGCCAGCAGTTGGGACACCCCCTACGAGCAGTACTTC,CASSWDTPYEQYF
17,-,TRBJ2-5,-,TRBV19,TGTGCCAGTAGTATAGGACAGGCCTTGGCAGGGGAAGAGACCCAGTACTTC,CASSIGQALAGEETQYF